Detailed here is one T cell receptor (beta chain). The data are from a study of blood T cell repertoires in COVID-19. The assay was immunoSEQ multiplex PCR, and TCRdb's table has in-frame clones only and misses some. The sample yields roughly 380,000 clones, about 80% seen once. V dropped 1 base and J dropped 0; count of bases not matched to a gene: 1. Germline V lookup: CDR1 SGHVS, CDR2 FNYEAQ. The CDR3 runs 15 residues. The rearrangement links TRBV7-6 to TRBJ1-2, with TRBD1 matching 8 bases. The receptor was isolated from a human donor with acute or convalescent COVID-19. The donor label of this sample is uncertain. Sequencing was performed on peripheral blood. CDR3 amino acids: CASSLGRGPNYGYTF. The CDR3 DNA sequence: TGTGCCAGCAGCTTAGGCAGGGGGCCTAACTATGGCTACACCTTC.